Included here is one T cell receptor (beta chain) sequence, with context. Its antigen is as yet unknown. Clones were read by immunoSEQ multiplex PCR, and TCRdb kept only the in-frame ones, dropping some. The profile shows fewer than 50,000 clones, roughly 86% of them singletons. This entry is derived from a study of OX40 agonist ivuxolimab in advanced cancers. General study results and limits: The study found that CD8+ T cells averaged more expanded clones than CD4+.

The length of the CDR3 is 11 residues. J was trimmed by 9 bases and V by 5 bases; bases with no gene match: 2. Per germline, CDR1 MGHRA and CDR2 YSYEKL. Peripheral blood came from all dose cohorts at three timepoints. This specimen was CD4+ or CD8+ T cells sorted from blood, taken in a trial of the OX40 agonist ivuxolimab. This sequence joins TRBV4-1 and TRBJ1-1, with 8 bases identical to TRBD1. This TCR was sampled from an adult with an advanced solid tumor such as melanoma, head and neck, liver or kidney cancer. CDR3 sequence: CASSRDRQAFF. The CDR3 region has the DNA TGCGCCAGCAGCAGGGACAGGCAAGCTTTCTTT.